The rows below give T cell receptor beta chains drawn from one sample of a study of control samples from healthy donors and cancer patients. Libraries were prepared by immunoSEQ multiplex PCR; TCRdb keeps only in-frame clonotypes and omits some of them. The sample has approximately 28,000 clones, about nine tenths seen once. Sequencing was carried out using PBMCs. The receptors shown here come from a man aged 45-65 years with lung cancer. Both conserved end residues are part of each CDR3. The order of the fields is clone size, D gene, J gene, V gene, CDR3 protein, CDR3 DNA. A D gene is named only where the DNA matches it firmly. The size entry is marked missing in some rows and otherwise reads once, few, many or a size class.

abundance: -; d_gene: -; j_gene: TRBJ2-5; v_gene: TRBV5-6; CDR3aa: CASSLEDIQETQYF; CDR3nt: TGTGCCAGCAGCTTGGAGGACATCCAAGAGACCCAGTACTTC
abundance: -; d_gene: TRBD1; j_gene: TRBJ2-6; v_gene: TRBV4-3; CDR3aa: CASSPRGPLGANVLTF; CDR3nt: TGCGCCAGCAGCCCGAGGGGGCCTCTGGGAGCCAACGTCCTGACTTTC
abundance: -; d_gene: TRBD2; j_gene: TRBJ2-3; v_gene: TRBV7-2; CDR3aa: CASSRGLAGGPTDTQYF; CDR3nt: TGTGCCAGCAGCCGGGGACTAGCGGGGGGGCCCACAGATACGCAGTATTTT
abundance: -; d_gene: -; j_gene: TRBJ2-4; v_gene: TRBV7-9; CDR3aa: CASSLGSGVAKNIQYF; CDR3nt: TGTGCCAGCAGCTTAGGGTCAGGGGTAGCCAAAAACATTCAGTACTTC
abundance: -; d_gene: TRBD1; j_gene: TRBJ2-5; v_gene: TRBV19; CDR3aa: CASSYRGYQETQYF; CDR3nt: TGTGCCAGTAGCTACAGGGGGTACCAAGAGACCCAGTACTTC
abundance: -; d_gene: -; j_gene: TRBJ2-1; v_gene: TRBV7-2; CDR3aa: CASSLAGHWEQFF; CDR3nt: TGTGCCAGCAGCTTAGCGGGCCACTGGGAGCAGTTCTTC
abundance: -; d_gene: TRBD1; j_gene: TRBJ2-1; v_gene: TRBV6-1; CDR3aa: CASSEWGTGRSSYNEQFF; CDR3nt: TGTGCCAGCAGTGAATGGGGGACAGGACGCAGCTCCTACAATGAGCAGTTCTTC
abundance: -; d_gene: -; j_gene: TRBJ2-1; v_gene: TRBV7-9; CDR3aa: CASSNRYSVRGPTVEQFF; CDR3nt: TGTGCCAGCAGCAACCGTTATTCTGTTCGGGGGCCGACCGTTGAGCAGTTCTTC
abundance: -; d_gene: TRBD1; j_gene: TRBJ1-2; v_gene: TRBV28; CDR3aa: CASSIQGALPPNGYTF; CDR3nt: TGTGCCAGCAGTATACAGGGGGCCCTACCCCCCAATGGCTACACCTTC
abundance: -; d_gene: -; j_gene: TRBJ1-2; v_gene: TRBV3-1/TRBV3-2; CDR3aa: CASSHSWVETNYGYTF; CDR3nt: TGTGCCAGCAGTCACTCCTGGGTGGAAACTAACTATGGCTACACCTTC
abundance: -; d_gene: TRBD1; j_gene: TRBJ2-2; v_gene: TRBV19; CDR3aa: CASSATGATGELFF; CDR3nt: TGTGCCAGTAGTGCAACAGGGGCCACCGGGGAGCTGTTTTTT
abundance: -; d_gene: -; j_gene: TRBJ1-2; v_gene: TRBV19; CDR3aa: CASSTTRDGHGYTF; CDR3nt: TGTGCCAGTAGTACGACCCGGGACGGCCATGGCTACACCTTC
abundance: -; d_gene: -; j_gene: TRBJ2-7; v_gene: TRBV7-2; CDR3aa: CASSPSRDEQYF; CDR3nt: TGTGCCAGCAGCCCCTCACGGGACGAGCAGTACTTC
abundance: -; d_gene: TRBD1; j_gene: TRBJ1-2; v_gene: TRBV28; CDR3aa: CASSTLGTGTTGYTF; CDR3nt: TGTGCCAGCAGTACTCTTGGGACAGGGACGACAGGCTACACCTTC
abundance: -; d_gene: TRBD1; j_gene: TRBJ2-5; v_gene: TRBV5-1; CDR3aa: CASSRTGVSGETQYF; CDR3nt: TGCGCCAGCAGTCGGACAGGGGTATCGGGGGAGACCCAGTACTTC
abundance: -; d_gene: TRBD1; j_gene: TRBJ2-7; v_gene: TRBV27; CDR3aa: CASSPRTGGISEQYF; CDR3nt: TGTGCCAGCAGCCCGCGGACAGGGGGCATCTCTGAGCAGTACTTC
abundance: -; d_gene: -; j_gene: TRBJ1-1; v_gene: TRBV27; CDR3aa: CASSYRGTEAFF; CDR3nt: TGTGCCAGCAGTTATCGAGGAACTGAAGCTTTCTTT
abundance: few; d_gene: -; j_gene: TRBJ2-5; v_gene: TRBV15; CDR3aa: CATSRDVETQYF; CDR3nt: TGTGCCACCAGCAGAGATGTTGAGACCCAGTACTTC
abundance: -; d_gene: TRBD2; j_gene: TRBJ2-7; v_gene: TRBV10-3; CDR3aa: CAISASGVPAYEQYF; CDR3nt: TGTGCCATCAGTGCTAGCGGGGTGCCCGCCTACGAGCAGTACTTC
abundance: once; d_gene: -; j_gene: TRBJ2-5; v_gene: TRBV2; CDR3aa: CASTIDRPAMETQYF; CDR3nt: TGTGCCAGCACCATAGACCGACCGGCAATGGAGACCCAGTACTTC
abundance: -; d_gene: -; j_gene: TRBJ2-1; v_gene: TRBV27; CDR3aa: CASSPGSQSSYNEQFF; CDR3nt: TGTGCCAGCAGCCCAGGGTCTCAGAGCTCCTACAATGAGCAGTTCTTC
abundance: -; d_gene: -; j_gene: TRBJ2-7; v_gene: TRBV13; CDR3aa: CASSQGVAGTYEQYF; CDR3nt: TGTGCCAGCAGCCAGGGAGTTGCGGGGACCTACGAGCAGTACTTC
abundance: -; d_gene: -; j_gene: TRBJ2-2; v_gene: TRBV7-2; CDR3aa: CASSFRTAPNTGELFF; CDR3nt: TGTGCCAGCAGCTTTAGGACAGCACCGAACACCGGGGAGCTGTTTTTT
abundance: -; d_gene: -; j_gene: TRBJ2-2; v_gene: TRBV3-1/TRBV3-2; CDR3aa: CASSQGNGELFF; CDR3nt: TGTGCCAGCAGCCAAGGAAACGGGGAGCTGTTTTTT
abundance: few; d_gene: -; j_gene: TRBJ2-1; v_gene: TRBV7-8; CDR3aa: CASSPTWEQFF; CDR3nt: TGTGCCAGCAGCCCTACATGGGAGCAGTTCTTC
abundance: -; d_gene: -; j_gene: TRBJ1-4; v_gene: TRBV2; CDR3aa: CASSEVLATNEKLFF; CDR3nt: TGTGCCAGCAGTGAAGTTCTAGCAACTAATGAAAAACTGTTTTTT
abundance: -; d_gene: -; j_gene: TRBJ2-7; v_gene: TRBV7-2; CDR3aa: CASSLADRAYEQYF; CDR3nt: TGTGCCAGCAGCTTAGCGGACAGAGCCTACGAGCAGTACTTC
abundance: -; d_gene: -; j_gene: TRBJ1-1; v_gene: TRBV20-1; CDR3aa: CSSEWNTEAFF; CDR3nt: TGCAGTTCGGAGTGGAACACTGAAGCTTTCTTT
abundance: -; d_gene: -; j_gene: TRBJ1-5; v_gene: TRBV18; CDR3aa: CASSPDSNQPQHF; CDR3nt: TGTGCCAGCTCACCCGATAGCAATCAGCCCCAGCATTTT
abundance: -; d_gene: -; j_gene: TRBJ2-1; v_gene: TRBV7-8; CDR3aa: CASSLDFNEQFF; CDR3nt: TGTGCCAGCAGCCTGGACTTTAATGAGCAGTTCTTC
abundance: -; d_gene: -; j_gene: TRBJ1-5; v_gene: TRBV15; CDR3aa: CATSRGGSGFNQPQHF; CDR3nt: TGTGCCACCAGCAGGGGGGGGAGTGGGTTCAATCAGCCCCAGCATTTT
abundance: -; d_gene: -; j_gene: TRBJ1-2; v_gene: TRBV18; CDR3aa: CASSPRYPGNMYGYTF; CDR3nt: TGTGCCAGCTCACCACGGTATCCAGGCAACATGTATGGCTACACCTTC
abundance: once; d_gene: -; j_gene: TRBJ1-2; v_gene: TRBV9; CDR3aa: CASSPYRAGVYGYTF; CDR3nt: TGTGCCAGCAGCCCATACAGGGCAGGAGTTTATGGCTACACCTTC
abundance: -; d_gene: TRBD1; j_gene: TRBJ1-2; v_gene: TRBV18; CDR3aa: CASSPLPGQGATANYGYTF; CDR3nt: TGTGCCAGCTCACCTCTCCCGGGACAGGGGGCAACAGCTAACTATGGCTACACCTTC
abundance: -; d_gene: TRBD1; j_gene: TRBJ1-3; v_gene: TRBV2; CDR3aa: CASSGTGDGHTIYF; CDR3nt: TGTGCCAGCAGTGGGACAGGGGATGGTCACACCATATATTTT
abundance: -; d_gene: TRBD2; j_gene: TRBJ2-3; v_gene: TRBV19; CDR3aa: CATKRGPTYTDTQYF; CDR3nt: TGTGCCACAAAGCGGGGGCCGACGTACACAGATACGCAGTATTTT
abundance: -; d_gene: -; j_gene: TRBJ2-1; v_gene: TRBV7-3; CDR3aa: CASSPGHSGSNNEQFF; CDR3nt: TGTGCCAGCAGCCCGGGGCATTCGGGATCAAACAATGAGCAGTTCTTC
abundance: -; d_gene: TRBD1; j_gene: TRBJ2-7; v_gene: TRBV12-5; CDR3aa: CASGGQNSYEQYF; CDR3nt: TGTGCTAGTGGGGGACAGAACTCCTACGAGCAGTACTTC
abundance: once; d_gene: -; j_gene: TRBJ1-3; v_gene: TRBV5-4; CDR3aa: CASSLAVGDPGNTIYF; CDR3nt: TGTGCCAGCAGCTTGGCTGTTGGGGACCCTGGAAACACCATATATTTT
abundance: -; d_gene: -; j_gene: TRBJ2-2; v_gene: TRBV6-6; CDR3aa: CASSYGAGELFF; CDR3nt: TGTGCCAGCAGTTACGGGGCCGGGGAGCTGTTTTTT
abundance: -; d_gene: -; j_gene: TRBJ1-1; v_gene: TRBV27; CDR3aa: CASSLGRSTEAFF; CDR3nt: TGTGCCAGCAGTTTAGGGCGGAGCACTGAAGCTTTCTTT
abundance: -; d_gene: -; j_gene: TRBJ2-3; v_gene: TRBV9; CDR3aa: CASSGFPGARADTQYF; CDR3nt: TGTGCCAGCAGCGGATTCCCAGGGGCGCGTGCAGATACGCAGTATTTT
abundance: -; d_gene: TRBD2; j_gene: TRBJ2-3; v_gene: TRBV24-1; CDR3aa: CATSGSAGATGDTQYF; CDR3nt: TGTGCCACCAGTGGTTCAGCGGGGGCCACCGGGGATACGCAGTATTTT
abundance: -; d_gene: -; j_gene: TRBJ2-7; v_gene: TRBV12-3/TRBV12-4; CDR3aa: CASSRGTREQYF; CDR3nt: TGTGCCAGCAGTCGAGGTACGCGCGAGCAGTACTTC
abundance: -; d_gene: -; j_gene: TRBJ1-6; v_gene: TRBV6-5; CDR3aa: CASSYSFDKNSPLHF; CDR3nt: TGTGCCAGCAGTTACTCGTTCGATAAGAATTCACCCCTCCACTTT
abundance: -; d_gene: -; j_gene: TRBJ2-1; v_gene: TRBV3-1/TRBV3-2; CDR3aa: CASSQDLQGSPSYNEQFF; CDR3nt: TGTGCCAGCAGCCAAGATTTGCAGGGCTCCCCTTCCTACAATGAGCAGTTCTTC
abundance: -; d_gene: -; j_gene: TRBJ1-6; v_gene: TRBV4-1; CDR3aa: CASSQANMGLTSNSPLHF; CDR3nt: TGCGCCAGCAGCCAAGCAAACATGGGCCTTACTTCGAATTCACCCCTCCACTTT
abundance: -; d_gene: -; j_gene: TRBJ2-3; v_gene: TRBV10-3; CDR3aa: CAISPRQESTDTQYF; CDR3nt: TGTGCCATCAGCCCTCGGCAGGAGAGCACAGATACGCAGTATTTT
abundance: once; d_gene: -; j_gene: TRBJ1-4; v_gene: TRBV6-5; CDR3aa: CASSPGQKEKLFF; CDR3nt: TGTGCCAGCAGCCCAGGACAAAAAGAAAAACTGTTTTTT
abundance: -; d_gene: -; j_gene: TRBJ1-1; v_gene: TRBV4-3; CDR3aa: CASSQESTASTEAFF; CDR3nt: TGCGCCAGCAGCCAAGAATCGACAGCAAGCACTGAAGCTTTCTTT